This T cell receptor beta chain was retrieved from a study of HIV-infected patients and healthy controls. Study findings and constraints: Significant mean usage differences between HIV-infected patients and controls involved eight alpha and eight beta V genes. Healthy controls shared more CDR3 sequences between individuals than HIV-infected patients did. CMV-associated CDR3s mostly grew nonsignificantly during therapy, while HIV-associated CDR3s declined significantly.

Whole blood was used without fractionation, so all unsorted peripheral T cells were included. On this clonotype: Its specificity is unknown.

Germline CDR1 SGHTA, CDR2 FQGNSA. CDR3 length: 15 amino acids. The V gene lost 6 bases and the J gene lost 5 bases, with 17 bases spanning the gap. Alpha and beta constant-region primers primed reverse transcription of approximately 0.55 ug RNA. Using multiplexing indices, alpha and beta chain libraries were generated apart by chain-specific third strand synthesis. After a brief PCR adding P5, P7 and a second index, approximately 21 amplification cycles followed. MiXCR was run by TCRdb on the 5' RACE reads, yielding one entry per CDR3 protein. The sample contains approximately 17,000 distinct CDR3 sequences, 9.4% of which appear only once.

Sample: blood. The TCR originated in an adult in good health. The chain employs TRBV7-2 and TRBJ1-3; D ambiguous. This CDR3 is CASRQDTDRRNTIYF. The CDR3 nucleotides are TGTGCCAGCAGACAAGACACGGACCGACGAAACACCATATATTTT.